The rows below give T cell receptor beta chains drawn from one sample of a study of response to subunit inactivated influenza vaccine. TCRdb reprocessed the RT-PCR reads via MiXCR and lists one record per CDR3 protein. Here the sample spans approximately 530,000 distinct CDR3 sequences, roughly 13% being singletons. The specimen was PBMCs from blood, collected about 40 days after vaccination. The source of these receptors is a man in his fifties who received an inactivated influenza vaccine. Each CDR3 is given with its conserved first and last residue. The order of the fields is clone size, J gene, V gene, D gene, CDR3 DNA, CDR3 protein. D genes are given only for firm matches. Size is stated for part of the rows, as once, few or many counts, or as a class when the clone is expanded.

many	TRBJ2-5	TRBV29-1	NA	TGCAGCGTCCTGAGGGATACGGGACGGCGAGAGACCCAGTACTTC	CSVLRDTGRRETQYF
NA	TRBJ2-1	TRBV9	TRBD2	TGTGCCAGCAGCGTAGGGGGACTAGCGGGAGTTAATGAGCAGTTCTTC	CASSVGGLAGVNEQFF
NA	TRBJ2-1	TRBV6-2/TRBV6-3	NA	TGTGCCAGCAGTTACTCGCTGGGTGAGCAGTTCTTC	CASSYSLGEQFF
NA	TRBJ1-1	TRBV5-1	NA	TGCGCCAGCAGCTCTGGACAGACAATGAACACTGAAGCTTTCTTT	CASSSGQTMNTEAFF
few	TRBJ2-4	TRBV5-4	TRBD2	TGTGCCAGCAGCCTGACTAGCGGGGGGCGAAACATTCAGTACTTC	CASSLTSGGRNIQYF
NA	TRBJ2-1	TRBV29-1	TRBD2	TGCAGCGTTGAGGCGGGACTAGCGGGAGGTGAGCAGTTCTTC	CSVEAGLAGGEQFF
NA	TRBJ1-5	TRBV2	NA	TGTGCCAGCAGTGAGTCATATAGCAATCAGCCCCAGCATTTT	CASSESYSNQPQHF
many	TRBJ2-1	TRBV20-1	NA	TGCAGTGCTAGTAGGTCGTCTAGCTCGTTTGAGCAGTTCTTC	CSASRSSSSFEQFF
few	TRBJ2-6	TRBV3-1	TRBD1	TGTGCCAGCAGCTTTTCTGGACAGGGGACGGTCGGGGCCAACGTCCTGACTTTC	CASSFSGQGTVGANVLTF
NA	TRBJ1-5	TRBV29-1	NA	TGCAGCGTTGAAGATGGCAGTACCCAGCCCCAGCATTTT	CSVEDGSTQPQHF
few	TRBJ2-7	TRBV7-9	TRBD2	TGTGCCCCCAGACCTGAGGCGCGGGGGGACTGTTACGAGCAGTACTTC	CAPRPEARGDCYEQYF
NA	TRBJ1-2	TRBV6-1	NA	TGTGCCAGCCTGGATGGGACCTCTGGCTACACCTTC	CASLDGTSGYTF
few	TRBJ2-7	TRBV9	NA	TGTGCCAGCAGCGCAAAAGGAGGTGCCTCCTACGAGCAGTACTTC	CASSAKGGASYEQYF
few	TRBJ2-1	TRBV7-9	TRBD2	TGTGCCAGCACTAGCGGGGTACGGTACAATGAGCAGTTCTTC	CASTSGVRYNEQFF
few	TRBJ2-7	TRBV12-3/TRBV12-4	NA	TGTGCCAGCAGTTCGCGGGACCAACCCTACGAGCAGTACTTC	CASSSRDQPYEQYF
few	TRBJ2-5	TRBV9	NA	TGTGCCAGCAGCGTAGGGGGGGCAGATCACGTTTTAGGGACCCAGTACTTC	CASSVGGADHVLGTQYF
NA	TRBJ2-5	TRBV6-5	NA	TGTGCCAGCAGTAACGGACTATCGGATCTTCAAGAGACCCAGTACTTC	CASSNGLSDLQETQYF
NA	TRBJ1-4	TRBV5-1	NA	TGCGCCAGCAGCACTGGACCCAACAGACACAATGAAAAACTGTTTTTT	CASSTGPNRHNEKLFF
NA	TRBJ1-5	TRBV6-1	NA	TGTGCCAGCAGGCAGGGCGGGAGCAATCAGCCCCAGCATTTT	CASRQGGSNQPQHF
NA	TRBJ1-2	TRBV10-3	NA	TGTGCCATCAGTGGGCAGGGGATAGGCTACACCTTC	CAISGQGIGYTF
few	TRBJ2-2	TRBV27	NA	TGTGCCAGCAGTCTAACCGACACCGGGGAGCTGTTTTTT	CASSLTDTGELFF
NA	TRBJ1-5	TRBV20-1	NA	TGCAGTGCTATTGTAACCATCAATCAGCCCCAGCATTTT	CSAIVTINQPQHF
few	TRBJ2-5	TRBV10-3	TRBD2	TGTGCCATCAGTAGACTAGCGGGGGGCGGTCCTAAAGAGACCCAGTACTTC	CAISRLAGGGPKETQYF
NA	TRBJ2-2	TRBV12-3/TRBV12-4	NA	TGTGCCAGCAGTTTAGGGGCGGGGATAGGCACCGGGGAGCTGTTTTTT	CASSLGAGIGTGELFF
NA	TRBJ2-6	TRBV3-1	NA	TGTGCCAGCAGCCCGTGGAGGGGGAGCTCTGGGGCCAACGTCCTGACTTTC	CASSPWRGSSGANVLTF
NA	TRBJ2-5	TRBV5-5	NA	TGTGCCAGCAGCTTGACAACCATAGGGACCCAGTACTTC	CASSLTTIGTQYF
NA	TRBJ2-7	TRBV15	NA	TGTGCCACCAGCAGCCGACTAGAAATGGTTGACGAGCAGTACTTC	CATSSRLEMVDEQYF
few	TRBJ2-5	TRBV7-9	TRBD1	TGTGCCAGCAGCTTAGAGACAGGGTTAAGAGAGACCCAGTACTTC	CASSLETGLRETQYF